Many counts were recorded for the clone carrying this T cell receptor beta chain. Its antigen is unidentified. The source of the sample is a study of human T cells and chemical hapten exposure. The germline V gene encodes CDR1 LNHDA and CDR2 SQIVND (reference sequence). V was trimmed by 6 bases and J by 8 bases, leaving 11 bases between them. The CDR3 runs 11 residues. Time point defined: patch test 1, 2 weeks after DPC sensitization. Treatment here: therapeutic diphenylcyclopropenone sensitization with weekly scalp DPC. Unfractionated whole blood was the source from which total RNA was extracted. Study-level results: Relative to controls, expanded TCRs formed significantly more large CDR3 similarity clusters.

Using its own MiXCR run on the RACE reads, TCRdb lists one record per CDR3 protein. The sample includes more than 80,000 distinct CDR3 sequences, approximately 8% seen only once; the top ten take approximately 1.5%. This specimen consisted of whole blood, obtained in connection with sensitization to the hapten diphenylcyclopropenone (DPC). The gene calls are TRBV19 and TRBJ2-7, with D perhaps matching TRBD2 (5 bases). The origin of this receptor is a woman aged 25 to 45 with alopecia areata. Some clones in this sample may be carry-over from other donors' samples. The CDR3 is CASRSGDKQYF. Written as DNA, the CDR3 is TGTGCCAGTAGATCCGGGGATAAGCAGTACTTC.